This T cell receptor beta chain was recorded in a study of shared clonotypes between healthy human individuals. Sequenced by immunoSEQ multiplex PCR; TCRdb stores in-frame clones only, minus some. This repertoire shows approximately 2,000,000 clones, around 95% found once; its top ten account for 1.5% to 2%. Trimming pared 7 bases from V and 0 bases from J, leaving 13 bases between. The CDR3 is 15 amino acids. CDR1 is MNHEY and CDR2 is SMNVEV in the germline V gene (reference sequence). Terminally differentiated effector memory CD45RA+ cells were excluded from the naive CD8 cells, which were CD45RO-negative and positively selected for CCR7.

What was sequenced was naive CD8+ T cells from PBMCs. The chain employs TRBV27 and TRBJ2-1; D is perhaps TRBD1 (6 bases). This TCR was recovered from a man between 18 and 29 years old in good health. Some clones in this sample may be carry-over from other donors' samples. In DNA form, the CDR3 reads TGTGCCAGCACCCGCAGACAGGCCTCCTACAATGAGCAGTTCTTC. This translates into CASTRRQASYNEQFF.